This T cell receptor (beta chain) was retrieved from a study of T cell responses to AZD1222 COVID-19 vaccine. The study's findings and limits: Reportedly, nearly half the spike-specific TCRs target unmutated variant regions.

Trimming took off 5 bases at V and 4 bases at J, with 9 bases between the two ends. This CDR3 is built from 13 residues. Germline values: CDR1 MNHEY, CDR2 SVGEGT. Here immunoSEQ multiplex PCR was the method, and the copy in TCRdb shows in-frame clones only, minus some. The sample shows approximately 120,000 clones, approximately 85% of them seen only once. Details on this clone: Antigen unknown.

The source material was peripheral blood, sampled 28 days after the second AZD1222 dose. The clonotype was recovered from an adult who received the AZD1222 COVID-19 vaccine. The chain has TRBV6-2 or TRBV6-3 and TRBJ1-5, with D possibly being TRBD1 (5 bases). The CDR3 region is CASSRGLNQPQHF. Written as DNA, the CDR3 is TGTGCCAGCAGTAGGGGACTAAATCAGCCCCAGCATTTT.